This T cell receptor (beta chain) was sequenced during a study of OX40 agonist ivuxolimab in advanced cancers. On the study more broadly: Ivuxolimab is a fully human IgG2 antibody that activates OX40 (CD134).

Overall study findings and caveats: Low levels of normalized T-cell clonal expansion also appeared in some nonresponders. The antigen specificity of the peripheral T cells (those that were expanded) was not determined.

This clone has only one observation. The target antigen is unknown. Prior autoimmune disease or systemic immunosuppression barred patients. The method was immunoSEQ multiplex PCR; TCRdb's version includes in-frame clones alone and lacks a portion of them. The table records approximately 84,000 clones, 89% of them present only once. From germline, CDR1 is SGHRS and CDR2 YFSETQ. V was shortened by 0 bases and J by 1 base, with 10 bases between the two germline ends. This CDR3 region has 15 residues. This receptor was obtained from an adult with an advanced solid tumor such as melanoma, head and neck, liver or kidney cancer. The starting material was CD4+ or CD8+ T cells sorted from blood, obtained in a trial of the OX40 agonist ivuxolimab. The chain combines TRBV5-1 with TRBJ1-1, with D tentatively TRBD1 (5 bases). The CDR3 loop reads CASSLAGGRNTEAFF. CDR3 nucleotide sequence: TGCGCCAGCAGCTTGGCCGGGGGAAGGAACACTGAAGCTTTCTTT.